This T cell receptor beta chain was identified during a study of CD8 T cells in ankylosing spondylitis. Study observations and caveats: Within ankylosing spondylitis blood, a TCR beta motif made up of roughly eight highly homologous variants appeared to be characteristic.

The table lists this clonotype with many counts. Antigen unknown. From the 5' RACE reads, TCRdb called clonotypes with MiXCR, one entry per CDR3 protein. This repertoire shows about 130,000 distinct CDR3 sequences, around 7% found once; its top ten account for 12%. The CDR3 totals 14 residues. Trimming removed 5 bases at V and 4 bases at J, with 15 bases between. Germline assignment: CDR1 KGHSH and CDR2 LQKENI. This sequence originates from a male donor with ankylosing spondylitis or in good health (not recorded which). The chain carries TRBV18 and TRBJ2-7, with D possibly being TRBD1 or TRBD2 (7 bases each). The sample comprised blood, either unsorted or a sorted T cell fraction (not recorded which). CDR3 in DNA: TGTGCCAGCTCATCAGGGGGGGGCGTATACGAGCAGTACTTC. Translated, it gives CASSSGGGVYEQYF.